Detailed here is one TCR beta chain. This sample is part of a study of blood T cell repertoires in COVID-19. Unmatched junction bases numbered 3, after V lost 3 bases and J lost 4 bases. The CDR3 extends over 13 amino acids. Germline V gene sequence: CDR1 GTSNPN, CDR2 SVGIG (reference sequence). This table comes from immunoSEQ multiplex PCR, and its TCRdb copy is limited to in-frame clones, with some not included. This table has about 130,000 clones, around three quarters appearing once. The sequencing input was peripheral blood. The rearrangement uses TRBV30 and TRBJ1-3, with 7 bases aligning to TRBD1. The sequence came from a human donor in a cohort sampled during active COVID-19. The CDR3 DNA reads as TGTGCCTGGAGGACAGGGTACGGAAACACCATATATTTT. Protein: CAWRTGYGNTIYF.